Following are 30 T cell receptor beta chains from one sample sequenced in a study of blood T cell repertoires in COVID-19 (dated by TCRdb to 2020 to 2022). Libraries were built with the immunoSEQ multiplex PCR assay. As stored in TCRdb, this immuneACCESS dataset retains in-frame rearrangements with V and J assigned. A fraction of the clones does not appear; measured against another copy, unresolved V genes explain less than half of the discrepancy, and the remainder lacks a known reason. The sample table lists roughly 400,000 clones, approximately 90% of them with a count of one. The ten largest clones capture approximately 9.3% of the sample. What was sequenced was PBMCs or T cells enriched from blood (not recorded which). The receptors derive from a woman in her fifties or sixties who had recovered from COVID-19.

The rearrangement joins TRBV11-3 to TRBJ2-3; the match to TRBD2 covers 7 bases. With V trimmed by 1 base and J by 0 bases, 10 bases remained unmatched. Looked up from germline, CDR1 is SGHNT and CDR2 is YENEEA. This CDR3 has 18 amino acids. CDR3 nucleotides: TGTGCCAGCAGCTTAGGGTTTGCTAGCGGCGTTAGCACAGATACGCAGTATTTT. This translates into CASSLGFASGVSTDTQYF.

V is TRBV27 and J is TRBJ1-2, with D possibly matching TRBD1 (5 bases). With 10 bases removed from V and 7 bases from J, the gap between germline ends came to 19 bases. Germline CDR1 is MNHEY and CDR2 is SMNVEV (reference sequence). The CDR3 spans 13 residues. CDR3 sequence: CATRQGNRSGYTF. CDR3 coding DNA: TGTGCCACCCGTCAGGGCAATAGGAGTGGCTACACCTTC.

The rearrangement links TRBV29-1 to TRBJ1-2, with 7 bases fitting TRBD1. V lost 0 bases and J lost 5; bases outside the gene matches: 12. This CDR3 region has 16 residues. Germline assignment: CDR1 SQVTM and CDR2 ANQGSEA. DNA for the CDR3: TGCAGCGTTGAAGATTGGGCGGACAGGCACCTTTATGGCTACACCTTC. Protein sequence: CSVEDWADRHLYGYTF.

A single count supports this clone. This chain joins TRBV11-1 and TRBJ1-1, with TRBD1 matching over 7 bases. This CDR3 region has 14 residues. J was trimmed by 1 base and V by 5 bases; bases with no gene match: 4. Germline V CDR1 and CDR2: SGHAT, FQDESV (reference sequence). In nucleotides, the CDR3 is TGTGCCAGCAGCCGACAGGGCTCGAACACTGAAGCTTTCTTT. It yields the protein CASSRQGSNTEAFF.

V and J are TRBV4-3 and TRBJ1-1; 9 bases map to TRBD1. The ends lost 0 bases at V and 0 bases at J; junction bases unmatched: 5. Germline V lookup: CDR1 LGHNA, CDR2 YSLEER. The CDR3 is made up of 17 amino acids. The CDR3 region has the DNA TGCGCCAGCAGCCAAGATCGACAGGGGGTTATGAACACTGAAGCTTTCTTT. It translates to CASSQDRQGVMNTEAFF.

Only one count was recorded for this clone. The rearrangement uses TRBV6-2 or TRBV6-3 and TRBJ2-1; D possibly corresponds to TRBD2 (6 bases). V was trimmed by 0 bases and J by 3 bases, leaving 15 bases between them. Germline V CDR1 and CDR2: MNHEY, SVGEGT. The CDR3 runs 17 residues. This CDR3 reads CASSYSLGRGHYNEQFF. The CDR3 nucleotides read TGTGCCAGCAGTTACTCTTTGGGGCGGGGTCACTACAATGAGCAGTTCTTC.

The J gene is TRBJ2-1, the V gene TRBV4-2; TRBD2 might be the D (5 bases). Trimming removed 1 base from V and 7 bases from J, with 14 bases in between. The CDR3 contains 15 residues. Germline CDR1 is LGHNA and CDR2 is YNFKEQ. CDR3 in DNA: TGTGCCAGCAGCCAAGTTAAGGGATCGGGGAATGAGCAGTTCTTC. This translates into CASSQVKGSGNEQFF.

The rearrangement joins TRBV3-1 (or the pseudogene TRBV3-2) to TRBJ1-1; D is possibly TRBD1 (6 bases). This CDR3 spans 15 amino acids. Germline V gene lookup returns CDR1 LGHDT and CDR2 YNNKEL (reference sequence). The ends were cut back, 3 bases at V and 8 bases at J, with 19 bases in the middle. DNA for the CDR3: TGTGCCAGCAGCCAGTCAGGGGCTACCCGGGGAGAAGCTTTCTTT. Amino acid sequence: CASSQSGATRGEAFF.

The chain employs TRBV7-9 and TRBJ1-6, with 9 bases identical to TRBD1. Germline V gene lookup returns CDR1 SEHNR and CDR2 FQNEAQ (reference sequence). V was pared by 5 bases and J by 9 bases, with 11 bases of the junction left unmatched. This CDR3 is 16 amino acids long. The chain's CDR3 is CASSHSGTGFSSPLHF. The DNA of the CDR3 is TGTGCCAGCAGCCATTCCGGGACAGGGTTTAGTTCACCCCTCCACTTT.

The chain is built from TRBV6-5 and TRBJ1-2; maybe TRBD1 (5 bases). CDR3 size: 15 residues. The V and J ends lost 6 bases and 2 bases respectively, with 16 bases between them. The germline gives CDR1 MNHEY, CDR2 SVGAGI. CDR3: CASSLDTTENYGYTF. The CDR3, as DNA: TGTGCCAGCAGCCTCGACACGACAGAGAACTATGGCTACACCTTC.

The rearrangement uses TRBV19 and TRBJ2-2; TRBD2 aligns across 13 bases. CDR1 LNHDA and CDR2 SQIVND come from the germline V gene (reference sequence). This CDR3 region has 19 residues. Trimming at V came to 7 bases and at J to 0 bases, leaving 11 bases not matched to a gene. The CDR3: CASKLHPGLAGTNTGELFF. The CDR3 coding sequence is TGTGCCAGTAAGCTACACCCGGGACTAGCGGGGACGAACACCGGGGAGCTGTTTTTT.

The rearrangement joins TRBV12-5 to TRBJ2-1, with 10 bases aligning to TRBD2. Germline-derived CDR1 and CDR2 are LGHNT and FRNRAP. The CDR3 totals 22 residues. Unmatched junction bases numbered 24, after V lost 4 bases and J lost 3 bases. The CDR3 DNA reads TGTGCTAGTGGTTCCCCCTTGGGTGTAGCAAGAATAGCGGGGGGCAACTACAATGAGCAGTTCTTC. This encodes CASGSPLGVARIAGGNYNEQFF. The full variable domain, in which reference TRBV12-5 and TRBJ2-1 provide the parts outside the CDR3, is DARVTQTPRHKVTEMGQEVTMRCQPILGHNTVFWYRQTMMQGLELLAYFRNRAPLDDSGMPKDRFSAEMPDATLATLKIQPSEPRDSAVYFCASGSPLGVARIAGGNYNEQFFGPGTRLTVL.

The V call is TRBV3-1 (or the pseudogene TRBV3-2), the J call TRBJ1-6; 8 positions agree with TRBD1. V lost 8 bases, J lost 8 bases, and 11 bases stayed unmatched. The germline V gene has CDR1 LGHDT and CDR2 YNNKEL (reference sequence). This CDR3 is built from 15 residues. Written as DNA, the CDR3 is TGTGCCAGCGACAGGGGCGGGACAGGCTATTCACCCCTCCACTTT. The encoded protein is CASDRGGTGYSPLHF.

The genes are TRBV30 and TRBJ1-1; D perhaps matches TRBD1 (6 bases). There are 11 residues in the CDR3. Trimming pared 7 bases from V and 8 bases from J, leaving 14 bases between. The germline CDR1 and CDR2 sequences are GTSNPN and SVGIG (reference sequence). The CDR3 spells CASLRGIEAFF. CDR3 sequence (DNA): TGTGCCTCGCTCAGGGGTATCGAAGCTTTCTTT.

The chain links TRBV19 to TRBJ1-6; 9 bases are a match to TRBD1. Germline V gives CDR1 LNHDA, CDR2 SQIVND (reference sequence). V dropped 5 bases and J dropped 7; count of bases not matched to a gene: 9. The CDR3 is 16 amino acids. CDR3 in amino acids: CASSLRTGDLNSPLHF. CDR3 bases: TGTGCCAGTAGTCTTCGGACAGGGGACCTAAATTCACCCCTCCACTTT.

CDR3 DNA: TGTGCCACGTCTCGCCGGCGGGCTTTTACCACAGATACGCAGTATTTT. This gives the protein CATSRRRAFTTDTQYF. The genes are TRBV2 and TRBJ2-3, with D maybe TRBD2 (5 bases). CDR3 size: 16 residues. Trimming took off 10 bases at V and 2 bases at J, with 22 bases between the two ends. The V gene's germline CDR1 is SNHLY and CDR2 FYNNEI.

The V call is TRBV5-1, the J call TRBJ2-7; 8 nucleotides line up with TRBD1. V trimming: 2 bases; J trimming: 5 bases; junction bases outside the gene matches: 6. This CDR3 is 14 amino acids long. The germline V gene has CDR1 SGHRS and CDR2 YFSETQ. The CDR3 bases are TGCGCCAGCAGCTTAGGACAGGGAATCGACGAGCAGTACTTC. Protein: CASSLGQGIDEQYF.

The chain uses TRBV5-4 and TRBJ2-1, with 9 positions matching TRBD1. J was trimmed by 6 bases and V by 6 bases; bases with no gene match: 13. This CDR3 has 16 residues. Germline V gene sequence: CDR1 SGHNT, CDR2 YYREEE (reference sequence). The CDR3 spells CASTRPPGQGGNEQFF. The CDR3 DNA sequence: TGTGCCAGCACCAGACCCCCGGGACAGGGAGGCAATGAGCAGTTCTTC.

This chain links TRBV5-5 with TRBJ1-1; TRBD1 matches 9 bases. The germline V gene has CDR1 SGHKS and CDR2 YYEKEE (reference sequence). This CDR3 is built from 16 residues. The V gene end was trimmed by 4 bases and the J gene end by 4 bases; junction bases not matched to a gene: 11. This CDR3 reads CASSGRTGVIGTEAFF. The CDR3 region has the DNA TGTGCCAGCAGCGGAAGGACAGGGGTTATCGGCACTGAAGCTTTCTTT.

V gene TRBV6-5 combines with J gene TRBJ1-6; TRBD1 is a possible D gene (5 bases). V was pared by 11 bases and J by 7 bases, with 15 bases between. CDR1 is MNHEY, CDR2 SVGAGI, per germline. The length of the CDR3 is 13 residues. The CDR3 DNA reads TGTGCCGGAGCCGGGACTTCAAATTCACCCCTCCACTTT. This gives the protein CAGAGTSNSPLHF.

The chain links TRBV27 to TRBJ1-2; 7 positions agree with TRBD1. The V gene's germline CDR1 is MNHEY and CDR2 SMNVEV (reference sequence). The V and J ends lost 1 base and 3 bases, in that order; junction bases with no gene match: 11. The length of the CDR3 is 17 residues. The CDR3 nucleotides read TGTGCCAGCAGTTTATTAGCATTGGGACAGTCTCACTATGGCTACACCTTC. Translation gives CASSLLALGQSHYGYTF.

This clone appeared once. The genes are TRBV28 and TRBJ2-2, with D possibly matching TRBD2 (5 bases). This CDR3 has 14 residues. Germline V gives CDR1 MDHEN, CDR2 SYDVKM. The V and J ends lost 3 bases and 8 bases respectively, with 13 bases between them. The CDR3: CASSFARESGELFF. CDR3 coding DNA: TGTGCCAGCAGTTTTGCGAGGGAATCAGGGGAGCTGTTTTTT.

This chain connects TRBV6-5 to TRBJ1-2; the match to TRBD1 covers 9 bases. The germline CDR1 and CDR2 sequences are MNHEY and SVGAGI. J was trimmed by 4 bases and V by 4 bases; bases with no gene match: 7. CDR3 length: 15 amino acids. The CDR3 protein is CASSWVRTGAYGYTF. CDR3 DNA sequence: TGTGCCAGCAGTTGGGTTAGGACAGGGGCCTATGGCTACACCTTC.

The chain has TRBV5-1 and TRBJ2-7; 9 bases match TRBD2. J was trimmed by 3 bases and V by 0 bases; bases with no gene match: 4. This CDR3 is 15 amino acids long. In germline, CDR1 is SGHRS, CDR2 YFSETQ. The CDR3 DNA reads TGCGCCAGCAGCTTGGCTAGCGGGGATCACTACGAGCAGTACTTC. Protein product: CASSLASGDHYEQYF.

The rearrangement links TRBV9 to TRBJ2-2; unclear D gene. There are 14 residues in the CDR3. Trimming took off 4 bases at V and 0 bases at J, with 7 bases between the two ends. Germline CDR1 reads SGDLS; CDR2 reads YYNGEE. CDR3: CASSPRTNTGELFF. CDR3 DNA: TGTGCCAGCAGCCCGCGGACGAACACCGGGGAGCTGTTTTTT.

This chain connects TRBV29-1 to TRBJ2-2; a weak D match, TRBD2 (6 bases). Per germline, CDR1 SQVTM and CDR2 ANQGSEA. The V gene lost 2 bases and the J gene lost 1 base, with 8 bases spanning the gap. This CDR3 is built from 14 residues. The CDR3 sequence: CSVESRGNTGELFF. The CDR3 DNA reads TGCAGCGTTGAATCGCGGGGGAACACCGGGGAGCTGTTTTTT.

CDR3 amino acids: CASNPTNVFVNTEAFF. CDR3 nucleotide sequence: TGTGCCAGCAACCCTACCAACGTTTTTGTGAACACTGAAGCTTTCTTT. This rearrangement joins TRBV7-9 to TRBJ1-1; no firm D call. Germline V gene data show CDR1 as SEHNR and CDR2 as FQNEAQ (reference sequence). The CDR3 sequence is 16 residues long. V lost 7 bases, J lost 0 bases, and 18 bases lay in between.

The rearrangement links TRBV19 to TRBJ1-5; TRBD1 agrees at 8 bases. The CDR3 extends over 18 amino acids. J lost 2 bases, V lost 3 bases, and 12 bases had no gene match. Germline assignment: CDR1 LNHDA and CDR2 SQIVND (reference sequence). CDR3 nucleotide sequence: TGTGCCAGTAGTATTGGCGCAGGGGGCGTAGGGGGCAATCAGCCCCAGCATTTT. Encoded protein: CASSIGAGGVGGNQPQHF.

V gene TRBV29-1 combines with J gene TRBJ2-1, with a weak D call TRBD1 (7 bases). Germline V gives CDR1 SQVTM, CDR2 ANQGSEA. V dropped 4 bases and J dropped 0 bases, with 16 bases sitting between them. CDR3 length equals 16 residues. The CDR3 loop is CSVGLGGYSSYNEQFF. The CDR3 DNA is TGCAGCGTTGGACTAGGGGGCTATAGCTCCTACAATGAGCAGTTCTTC.

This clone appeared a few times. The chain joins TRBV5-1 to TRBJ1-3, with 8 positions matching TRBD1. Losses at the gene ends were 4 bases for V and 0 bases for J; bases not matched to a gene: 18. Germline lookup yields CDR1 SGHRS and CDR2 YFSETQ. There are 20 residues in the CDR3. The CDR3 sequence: CASSQQVQGASRFSGNTIYF. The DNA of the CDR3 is TGCGCCAGCAGCCAACAGGTCCAGGGGGCATCTCGATTCTCTGGAAACACCATATATTTT.